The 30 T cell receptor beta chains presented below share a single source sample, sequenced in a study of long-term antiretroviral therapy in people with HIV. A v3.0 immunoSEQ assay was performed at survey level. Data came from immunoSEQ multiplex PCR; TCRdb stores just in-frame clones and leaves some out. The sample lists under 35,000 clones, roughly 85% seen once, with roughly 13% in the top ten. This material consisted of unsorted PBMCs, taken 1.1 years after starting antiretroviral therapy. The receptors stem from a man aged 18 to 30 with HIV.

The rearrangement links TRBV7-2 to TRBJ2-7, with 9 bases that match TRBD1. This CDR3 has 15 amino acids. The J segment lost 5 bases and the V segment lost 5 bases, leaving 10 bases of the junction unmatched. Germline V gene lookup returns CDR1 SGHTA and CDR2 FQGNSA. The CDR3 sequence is CASSPPDRGGDEQYF. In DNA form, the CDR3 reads TGTGCCAGCAGCCCCCCGGACAGGGGCGGCGACGAGCAGTACTTC.

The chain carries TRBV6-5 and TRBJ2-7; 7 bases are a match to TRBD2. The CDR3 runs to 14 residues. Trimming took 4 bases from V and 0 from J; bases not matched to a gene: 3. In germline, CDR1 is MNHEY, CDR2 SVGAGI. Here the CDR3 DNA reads TGTGCCAGCAGTTTAGCGGGCCTCTCCTACGAGCAGTACTTC. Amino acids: CASSLAGLSYEQYF.

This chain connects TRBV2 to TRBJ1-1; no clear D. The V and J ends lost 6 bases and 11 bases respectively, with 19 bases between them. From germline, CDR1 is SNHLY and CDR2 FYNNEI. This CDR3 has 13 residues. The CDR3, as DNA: TGTGCCAGCAGAACAACCCGTGAAGGGTGGGCTTTCTTT. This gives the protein CASRTTREGWAFF. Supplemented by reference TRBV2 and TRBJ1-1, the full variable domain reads EPEVTQTPSHQVTQMGQEVILRCVPISNHLYFYWYRQILGQKVEFLVSFYNNEISEKSEIFDDQFSVERPDGSNFTLKIRSTKLEDSAMYFCASRTTREGWAFFGQGTRLTVV.

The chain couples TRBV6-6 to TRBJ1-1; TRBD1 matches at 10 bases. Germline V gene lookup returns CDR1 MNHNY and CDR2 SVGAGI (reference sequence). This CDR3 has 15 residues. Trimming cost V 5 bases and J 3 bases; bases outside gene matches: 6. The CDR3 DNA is TGTGCCAGCAGTCGACAGGGGGCGGTGGACACTGAAGCTTTCTTT. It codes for CASSRQGAVDTEAFF.

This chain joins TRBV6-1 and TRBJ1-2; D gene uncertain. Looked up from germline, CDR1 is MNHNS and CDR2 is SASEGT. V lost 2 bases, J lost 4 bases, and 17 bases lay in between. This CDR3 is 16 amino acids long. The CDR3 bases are TGTGCCAGCAGTGAATCCCCTGATCCGGGAGTCTATGGCTACACCTTC. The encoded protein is CASSESPDPGVYGYTF.

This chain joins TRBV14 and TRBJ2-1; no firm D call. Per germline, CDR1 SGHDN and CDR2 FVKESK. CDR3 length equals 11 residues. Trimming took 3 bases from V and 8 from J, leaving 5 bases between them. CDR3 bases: TGTGCCAGCAGCCATGTGGATGAGCAGTTCTTC. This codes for CASSHVDEQFF.

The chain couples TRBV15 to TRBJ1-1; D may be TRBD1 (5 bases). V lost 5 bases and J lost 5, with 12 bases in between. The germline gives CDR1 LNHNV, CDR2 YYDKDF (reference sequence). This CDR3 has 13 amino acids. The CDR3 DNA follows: TGTGCCACCAGCCGCGGGCGACAGACTGAAGCTTTCTTT. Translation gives CATSRGRQTEAFF.

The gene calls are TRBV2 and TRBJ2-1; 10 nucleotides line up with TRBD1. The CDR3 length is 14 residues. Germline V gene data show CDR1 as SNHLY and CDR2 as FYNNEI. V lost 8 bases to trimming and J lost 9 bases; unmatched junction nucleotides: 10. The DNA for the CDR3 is TGTGCCAGCGGTTCGGACAGGGGGTCTGGTGAGCAGTTCTTC. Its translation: CASGSDRGSGEQFF.

The CDR3 region has the DNA TGTGCCAGCAGCCTTTACAGCCTCACAAATGAGCAGTTCTTC. The encoded protein is CASSLYSLTNEQFF. V is TRBV14 and J is TRBJ2-1; unclear D gene. Per the germline V gene, CDR1 is SGHDN and CDR2 is FVKESK. Trimming left V 4 bases short and J 7 bases short, with 14 bases between. The CDR3 contains 14 residues. The full variable domain, completed using reference TRBV14 and TRBJ2-1, is EAGVTQFPSHSVIEKGQTVTLRCDPISGHDNLYWYRRVMGKEIKFLLHFVKESKQDESGMPNNRFLAERTGGTYSTLKVQPAELEDSGVYFCASSLYSLTNEQFFGPGTRLTVL.

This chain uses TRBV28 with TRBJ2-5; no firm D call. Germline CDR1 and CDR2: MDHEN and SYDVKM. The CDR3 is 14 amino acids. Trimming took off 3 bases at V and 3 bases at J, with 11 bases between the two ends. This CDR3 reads CASSFPGREETQYF. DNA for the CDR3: TGTGCCAGCAGTTTCCCCGGACGGGAAGAGACCCAGTACTTC.

DNA for the CDR3: TGTGCCAGTAGTATCCCCCCCTATGGCTACACCTTC. Translating gives CASSIPPYGYTF. The genes are TRBV19 and TRBJ1-2; D uncertain. Germline lookup yields CDR1 LNHDA and CDR2 SQIVND (reference sequence). The CDR3 is 12 amino acids. The ends were cut back, 3 bases at V and 4 bases at J, with 6 bases in the middle. Together with reference TRBV19 and TRBJ1-2, the CDR3 gives the full variable domain: DGGITQSPKYLFRKEGQNVTLSCEQNLNHDAMYWYRQDPGQGLRLIYYSQIVNDFQKGDIAEGYSVSREKKESFPLTVTSAQKNPTAFYLCASSIPPYGYTFGSGTRLTVV.

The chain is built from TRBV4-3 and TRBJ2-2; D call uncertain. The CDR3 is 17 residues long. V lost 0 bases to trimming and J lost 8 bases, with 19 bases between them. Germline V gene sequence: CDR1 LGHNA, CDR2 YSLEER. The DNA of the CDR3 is TGCGCCAGCAGCCAAGATCGAACCGTGATCTGGGGTGGGGAGCTGTTTTTT. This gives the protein CASSQDRTVIWGGELFF.

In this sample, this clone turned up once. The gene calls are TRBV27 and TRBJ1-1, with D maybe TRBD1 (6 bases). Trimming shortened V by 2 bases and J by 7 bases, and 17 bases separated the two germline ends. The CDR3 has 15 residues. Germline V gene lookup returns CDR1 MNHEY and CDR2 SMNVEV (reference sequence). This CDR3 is CASSLRGGGGYEAFF. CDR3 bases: TGTGCCAGCAGTTTAAGGGGGGGCGGGGGTTATGAAGCTTTCTTT.

CDR3 in DNA: TGCGCCAGCAGCCAAGGGCTAGCGGGGCACAATGAGCAGTTCTTC. Protein: CASSQGLAGHNEQFF. The genes are TRBV4-3 and TRBJ2-1; TRBD2 agrees at 9 bases. V trimming: 1 base; J trimming: 5 bases; junction bases outside the gene matches: 3. Germline CDR1 is LGHNA and CDR2 is YSLEER. This CDR3 spans 15 amino acids.

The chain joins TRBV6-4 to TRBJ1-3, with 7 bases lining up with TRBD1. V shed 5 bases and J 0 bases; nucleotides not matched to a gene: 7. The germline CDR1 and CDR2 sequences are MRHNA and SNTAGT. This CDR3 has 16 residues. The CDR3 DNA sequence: TGTGCCAGCAGTACAGGGGTCCCAAGCTCTGGAAACACCATATATTTT. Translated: CASSTGVPSSGNTIYF.

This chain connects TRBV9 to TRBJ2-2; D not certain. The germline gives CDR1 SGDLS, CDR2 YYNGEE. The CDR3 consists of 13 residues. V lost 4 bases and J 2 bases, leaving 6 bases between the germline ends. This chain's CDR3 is CASSYRNTGELFF. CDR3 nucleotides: TGTGCCAGCAGCTACCGTAACACCGGGGAGCTGTTTTTT. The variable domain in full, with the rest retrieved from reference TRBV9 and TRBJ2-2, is DSGVTQTPKHLITATGQRVTLRCSPRSGDLSVYWYQQSLDQGLQFLIQYYNGEERAKGNILERFSAQQFPDLHSELNLSSLELGDSALYFCASSYRNTGELFFGEGSRLTVL.

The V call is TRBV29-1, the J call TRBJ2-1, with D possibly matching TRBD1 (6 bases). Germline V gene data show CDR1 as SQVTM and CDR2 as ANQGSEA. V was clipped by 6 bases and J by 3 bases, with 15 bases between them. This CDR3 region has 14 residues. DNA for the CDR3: TGCAGCGTCACGGAACAGGGTGACTACAATGAGCAGTTCTTC. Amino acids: CSVTEQGDYNEQFF.

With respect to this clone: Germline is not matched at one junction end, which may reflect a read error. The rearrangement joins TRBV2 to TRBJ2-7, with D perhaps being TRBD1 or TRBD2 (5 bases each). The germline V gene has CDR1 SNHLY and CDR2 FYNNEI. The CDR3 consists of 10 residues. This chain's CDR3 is CASRAGTRSF. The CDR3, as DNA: TGTGCCAGCAGGGCCGGGACCCGCTCCTTC.

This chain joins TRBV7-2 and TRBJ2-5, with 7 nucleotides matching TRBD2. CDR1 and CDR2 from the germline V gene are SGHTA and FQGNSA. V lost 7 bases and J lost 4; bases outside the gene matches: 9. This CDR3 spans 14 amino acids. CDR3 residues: CASTRLAVRETQYF. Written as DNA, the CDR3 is TGTGCCAGCACCCGACTAGCTGTGAGAGAGACCCAGTACTTC. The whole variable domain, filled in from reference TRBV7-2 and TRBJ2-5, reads GAGVSQSPSNKVTEKGKDVELRCDPISGHTALYWYRQSLGQGLEFLIYFQGNSAPDKSGLPSDRFSAERTGGSVSTLTIQRTQQEDSAVYLCASTRLAVRETQYFGPGTRLLVL.

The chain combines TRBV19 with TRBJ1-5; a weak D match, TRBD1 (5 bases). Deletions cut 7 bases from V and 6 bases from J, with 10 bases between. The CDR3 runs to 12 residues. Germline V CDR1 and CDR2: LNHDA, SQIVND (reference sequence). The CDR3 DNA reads TGTGCCAGTACTTGGGGCGGTCAGCCCCAGCATTTT. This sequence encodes CASTWGGQPQHF.

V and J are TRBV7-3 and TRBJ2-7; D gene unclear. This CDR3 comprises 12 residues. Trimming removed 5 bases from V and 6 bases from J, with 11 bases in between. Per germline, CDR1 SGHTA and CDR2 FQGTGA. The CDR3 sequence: CASSRSAFEQYF. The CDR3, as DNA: TGTGCCAGCAGCAGGAGTGCTTTCGAGCAGTACTTC.

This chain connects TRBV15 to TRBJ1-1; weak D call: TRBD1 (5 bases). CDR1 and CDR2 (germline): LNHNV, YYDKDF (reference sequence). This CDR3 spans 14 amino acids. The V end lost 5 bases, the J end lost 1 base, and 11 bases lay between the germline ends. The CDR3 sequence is CATSVHTGNTEAFF. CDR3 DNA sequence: TGTGCCACCAGCGTACACACAGGGAACACTGAAGCTTTCTTT.

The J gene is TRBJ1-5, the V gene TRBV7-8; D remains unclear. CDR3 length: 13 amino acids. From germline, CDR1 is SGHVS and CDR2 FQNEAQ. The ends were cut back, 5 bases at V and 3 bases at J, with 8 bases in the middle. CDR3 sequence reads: CASSAAHNQPQHF. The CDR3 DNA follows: TGTGCCAGCAGCGCCGCCCACAATCAGCCCCAGCATTTT.

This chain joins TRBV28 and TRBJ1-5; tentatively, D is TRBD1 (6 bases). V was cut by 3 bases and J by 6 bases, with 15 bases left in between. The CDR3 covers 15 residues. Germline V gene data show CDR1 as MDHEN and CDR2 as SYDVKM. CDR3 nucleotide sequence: TGTGCCAGCAGTTTGTCCAGGGGAGGGGCTCAGCCCCAGCATTTT. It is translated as CASSLSRGGAQPQHF.

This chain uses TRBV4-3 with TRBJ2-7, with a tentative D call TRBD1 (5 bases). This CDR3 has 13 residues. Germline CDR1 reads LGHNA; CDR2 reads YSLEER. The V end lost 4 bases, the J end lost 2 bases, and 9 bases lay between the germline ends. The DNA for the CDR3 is TGCGCCAGCAGCCTGGGGCAGACCTACGAGCAGTACTTC. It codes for CASSLGQTYEQYF.

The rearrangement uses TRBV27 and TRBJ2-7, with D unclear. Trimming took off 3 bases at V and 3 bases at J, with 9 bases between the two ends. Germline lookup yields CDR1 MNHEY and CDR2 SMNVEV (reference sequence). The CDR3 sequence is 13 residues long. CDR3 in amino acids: CASSLGRVYEQYF. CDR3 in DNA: TGTGCCAGCAGTTTGGGTAGGGTCTACGAGCAGTACTTC.

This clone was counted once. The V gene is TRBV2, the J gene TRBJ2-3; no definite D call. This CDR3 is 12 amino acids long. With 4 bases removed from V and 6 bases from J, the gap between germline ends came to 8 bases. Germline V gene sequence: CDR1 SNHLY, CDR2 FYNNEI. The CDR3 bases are TGTGCCAGCAGTGGCCAGGACGATACGCAGTATTTT. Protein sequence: CASSGQDDTQYF.

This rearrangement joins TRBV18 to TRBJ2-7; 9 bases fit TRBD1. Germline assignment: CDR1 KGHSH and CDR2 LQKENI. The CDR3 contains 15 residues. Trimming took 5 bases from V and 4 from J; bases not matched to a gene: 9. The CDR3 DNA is TGTGCCAGCTCAAGGGGACAGGGCATGGGATACGAGCAGTACTTC. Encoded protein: CASSRGQGMGYEQYF. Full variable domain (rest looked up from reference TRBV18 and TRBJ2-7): NAGVMQNPRHLVRRRGQEARLRCSPMKGHSHVYWYRQLPEEGLKFMVYLQKENIIDESGMPKERFSAEFPKEGPSILRIQQVVRGDSAAYFCASSRGQGMGYEQYFGPGTRLTVT.

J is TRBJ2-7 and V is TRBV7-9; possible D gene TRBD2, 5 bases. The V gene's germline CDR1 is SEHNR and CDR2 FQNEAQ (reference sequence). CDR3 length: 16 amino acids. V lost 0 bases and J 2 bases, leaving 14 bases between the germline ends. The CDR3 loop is CASSLALALSTYEQYF. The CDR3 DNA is TGTGCCAGCAGCTTAGCGCTAGCACTCTCTACCTACGAGCAGTACTTC.

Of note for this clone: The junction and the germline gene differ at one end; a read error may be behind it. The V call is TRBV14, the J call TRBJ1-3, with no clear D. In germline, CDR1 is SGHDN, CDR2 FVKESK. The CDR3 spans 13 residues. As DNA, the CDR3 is TGTGCCAGCAGCCCGGGATCTGCAAACACCATATATTTT. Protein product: CASSPGSANTIYF.